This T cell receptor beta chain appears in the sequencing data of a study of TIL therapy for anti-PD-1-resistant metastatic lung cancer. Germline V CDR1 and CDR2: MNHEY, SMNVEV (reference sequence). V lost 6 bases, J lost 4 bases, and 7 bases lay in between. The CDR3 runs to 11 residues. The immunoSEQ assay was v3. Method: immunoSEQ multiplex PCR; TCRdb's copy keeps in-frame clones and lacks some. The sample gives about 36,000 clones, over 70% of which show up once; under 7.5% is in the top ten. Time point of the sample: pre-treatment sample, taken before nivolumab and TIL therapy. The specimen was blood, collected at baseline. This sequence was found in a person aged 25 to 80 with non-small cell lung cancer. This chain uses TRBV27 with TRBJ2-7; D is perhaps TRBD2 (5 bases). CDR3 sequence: CASSRGYEQYF. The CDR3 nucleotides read TGTGCCAGCAGCCGAGGGTACGAGCAGTACTTC.